This T cell receptor (beta chain) derives from a study of blood T cell repertoires in COVID-19. Overall study: Acute and convalescent COVID-19 specimens originated in the United States, Italy and Spain. Nucleic acid was either cDNA or gDNA, and it came from T cells, B-cell-depleted T cells, or PBMCs.

The junction had 10 bases not matched to a gene; V was cut back by 1 base and J by 4 bases. Germline V CDR1 and CDR2: SQVTM, ANQGSEA. The CDR3 consists of 16 residues. In the authors' methods: Estimation of nucleated cell counts relied on the amplification of reference gene primers. Clones were read by immunoSEQ multiplex PCR, and TCRdb kept only the in-frame ones, dropping some. V and J calls and clone size are those listed in that table; D and trimming were worked out from the DNA. The table has some 370,000 clones, around 90% seen once. This sequence was found in a man aged 18 to 30 with active or convalescent COVID-19. Sequences were obtained from peripheral blood. The chain recombines TRBV29-1 with TRBJ2-7; 10 bases line up with TRBD1. The CDR3 DNA is TGCAGCGTTGAAGGACAACCGGGACAGGGGCGGTACGAGCAGTACTTC. Residues: CSVEGQPGQGRYEQYF.